This T cell receptor beta chain appears in the sequencing data of a study of PD-L1 blockade in urothelial cancer. Study-level background: The year 2014 saw patients start atezolizumab, 1,200 mg intravenously every 3 weeks. About nine tenths of the roughly 29 patients comprised males who had bladder-origin urothelial cancer. General study results and limits: Sub-median blood TCR clonality before treatment predicted longer survival. Tumor-associated clones in the blood of durable-benefit patients grew more at 3 weeks.

On this clone itself: Antigen unknown.

V shed 5 bases and J shed 0 bases, with 12 bases lying between them. CDR1 LNHDA and CDR2 SQIVND come from the germline V gene (reference sequence). The CDR3 length is 15 residues. TCRdb keeps only in-frame clones here, not all; method: immunoSEQ multiplex PCR. Of more than 65,000 clones in the sample, about nine tenths are singletons; the top ten hold approximately 6%. V and J are TRBV19 and TRBJ2-3; D possibly corresponds to TRBD1 (5 bases). The material sequenced was PBMCs, taken around atezolizumab (anti-PD-L1) treatment. This clonotype originated in a woman between 70 and 85 years old with urothelial cancer. This CDR3 is CASSSDRLSTDTQYF. CDR3 DNA sequence: TGTGCCAGTAGTTCCGACAGATTAAGCACAGATACGCAGTATTTT. The full variable domain, in which reference TRBV19 and TRBJ2-3 provide the parts outside the CDR3, is DGGITQSPKYLFRKEGQNVTLSCEQNLNHDAMYWYRQDPGQGLRLIYYSQIVNDFQKGDIAEGYSVSREKKESFPLTVTSAQKNPTAFYLCASSSDRLSTDTQYFGPGTRLTVL.